Sequencing of this T cell receptor beta chain was carried out in a study of blood T cell repertoires in COVID-19. Overall study context: The samples span acute and convalescent COVID-19 from the United States, Italy and Spain. Nucleic acid was either cDNA or gDNA, and it came from T cells, B-cell-depleted T cells, or PBMCs.

Original data processing: Reference gene primer amplification yielded estimated nucleated cell counts. This table comes from immunoSEQ multiplex PCR, and its TCRdb copy is limited to in-frame clones, with some not included. V, J and clone size are those of that table, while D and trimming were read from the DNA. The sample yields approximately 20,000 clones, about nine tenths seen once. This TCR was sampled from a human donor in a cohort sampled during active COVID-19. The sample was peripheral blood.

CDR3 amino acids: CASSLGHNTDTQYF. The CDR3 region has the DNA TGCGCCAGCAGCTTGGGCCACAACACAGATACGCAGTATTTT. The chain is built from TRBV5-1 and TRBJ2-3; D not resolved. CDR1 is SGHRS, CDR2 YFSETQ, per germline. CDR3 length: 14 residues. V shed 0 bases and J shed 2 bases, with 7 bases lying between them.